These 26 T cell receptor beta chains came from one sample sequenced in a study of cytomegalovirus exposure and HLA in healthy donors. The primer mix had 60 Vbeta and 13 Jbeta primers. TCRdb's copy holds only in-frame clones and misses some; the assay was immunoSEQ multiplex PCR. Among about 82,000 clones listed, around 80% were seen once. The sample was PBMCs. The receptors shown here come from a human donor in good health.

The rearrangement links TRBV5-1 to TRBJ1-6, with 9 positions matching TRBD1. Germline V gene data show CDR1 as SGHRS and CDR2 as YFSETQ. J lost 6 bases, V lost 4 bases, and 8 bases had no gene match. This CDR3 region has 16 residues. This chain's CDR3 is CASSRQGGGRNSPLHF. CDR3 DNA sequence: TGCGCCAGCAGCCGACAGGGGGGAGGCCGTAATTCACCCCTCCACTTT.

The gene calls are TRBV5-8 and TRBJ2-2; 12 bases are shared with TRBD2. Germline V gene sequence: CDR1 SGHTS, CDR2 YDEGEE. The CDR3 has 15 residues. J was trimmed by 5 bases and V by 4 bases; bases with no gene match: 3. CDR3 amino acids: CASSPGLAGTGELFF. CDR3 bases: TGTGCCAGCAGCCCAGGACTAGCGGGGACCGGGGAGCTGTTTTTT.

V usage is TRBV7-2 and J usage is TRBJ1-6; TRBD1 matches at 7 bases. This CDR3 has 14 residues. V was pared by 3 bases and J by 14 bases, with 10 bases of the junction left unmatched. CDR1 and CDR2 from the germline V gene are SGHTA and FQGNSA. The CDR3 reads CASSFGQAIPTLHF. DNA for the CDR3: TGTGCCAGCAGCTTTGGACAGGCCATCCCCACCCTCCACTTT.

The V gene is TRBV7-8, the J gene TRBJ2-7; 8 positions match TRBD1. V lost 4 bases and J lost 0; bases outside the gene matches: 8. The CDR3 runs to 16 residues. Germline V lookup: CDR1 SGHVS, CDR2 FQNEAQ. The CDR3 sequence is CASSSRRDRPSYEQYF. The CDR3 DNA sequence: TGTGCCAGCAGCTCCCGCCGGGACAGGCCCTCCTACGAGCAGTACTTC.

This clone was seen a few times. J is TRBJ2-1 and V is TRBV5-1, with TRBD1 as a possible D gene (6 bases). CDR1 SGHRS and CDR2 YFSETQ come from the germline V gene. Trimming removed 4 bases at V and 0 bases at J, with 11 bases between. The length of the CDR3 is 15 residues. The CDR3 sequence: CASSHGTSSYNEQFF. DNA for the CDR3: TGCGCCAGCAGCCATGGGACAAGCTCCTACAATGAGCAGTTCTTC.

The chain combines TRBV9 with TRBJ2-5; 10 nucleotides align to TRBD1. Germline V gives CDR1 SGDLS, CDR2 YYNGEE. This CDR3 is built from 17 residues. The trim removed 4 bases at V and 1 base at J, leaving 10 bases unmatched. The CDR3 nucleotides are TGTGCCAGCAGCCCCCGGACAGGGGGGTCACTCCAAGAGACCCAGTACTTC. This encodes CASSPRTGGSLQETQYF.

V usage is TRBV9 and J usage is TRBJ2-3; the match to TRBD2 covers 11 bases. The V and J ends lost 3 bases and 1 base, in that order; junction bases with no gene match: 4. Germline V gives CDR1 SGDLS, CDR2 YYNGEE. The CDR3 length is 16 residues. The CDR3, as DNA: TGTGCCAGCAGCGCCCCGACTAGCGGGGGCACAGATACGCAGTATTTT. This gives the protein CASSAPTSGGTDTQYF.

The V call is TRBV27, the J call TRBJ1-5, with a tentative D call TRBD1 (6 bases). Per germline, CDR1 MNHEY and CDR2 SMNVEV (reference sequence). CDR3 size: 14 residues. V was shortened by 4 bases and J by 3 bases, with 10 bases between the two germline ends. CDR3 protein: CASSSRDNNQPQHF. CDR3 in DNA: TGTGCCAGCAGTTCTCGGGACAACAATCAGCCCCAGCATTTT.

The chain joins TRBV3-1 (or the pseudogene TRBV3-2) to TRBJ2-1; TRBD2 matches 7 bases. V lost 4 bases to trimming and J lost 15 bases; unmatched junction nucleotides: 0. Germline assignment: CDR1 LGHDT and CDR2 YNNKEL (reference sequence). This CDR3 contains 9 residues. The CDR3 region has the DNA TGTGCCAGCAGCCCGGGGGGGTTCTTC. It is translated as CASSPGGFF.

This clone was recorded a few times. V gene TRBV6-5 combines with J gene TRBJ1-5; 9 bases are a match to TRBD1. The trim removed 6 bases at V and 7 bases at J, leaving 7 bases unmatched. This CDR3 is 14 amino acids long. Germline CDR1 MNHEY, CDR2 SVGAGI. The CDR3 bases are TGTGCCAGCAGATCAACAGGGGGCCGGCAGCCCCAGCATTTT. It yields the protein CASRSTGGRQPQHF.

The sample holds a few counts of this clone. This chain connects TRBV5-1 to TRBJ1-2, with 9 bases aligning to TRBD1. After removal of 9 bases from V and 7 bases from J, the junction contained 13 bases not matched to a gene. Germline CDR1 and CDR2: SGHRS and YFSETQ. The CDR3 is 14 amino acids. This chain's CDR3 is CATRQGTGSRGYTF. The CDR3 nucleotides read TGCGCCACCAGACAGGGGACAGGGTCGCGTGGCTACACCTTC.

Turning to this clone: At one boundary the junction diverges from the germline segment, which might be a read error. The chain links TRBV30 to TRBJ2-2; 8 positions match TRBD1. The germline CDR1 and CDR2 sequences are GTSNPN and SVGIG (reference sequence). This CDR3 has 15 residues. CDR3: CARSEGQGNTGELFF. The CDR3 DNA reads TGTGCCCGGAGTGAAGGACAGGGGAACACCGGGGAGCTGTTTTTT.

Only a few counts were recorded for this clone. The gene calls are TRBV5-1 and TRBJ1-1; tentative D call: TRBD1 (6 bases). The CDR3 spans 13 residues. The V gene's germline CDR1 is SGHRS and CDR2 YFSETQ. Trimming removed 6 bases at V and 6 bases at J, with 15 bases between. Here the CDR3 reads CASIGQWYPEAFF. For the CDR3, the DNA is TGCGCCAGCATCGGACAGTGGTACCCTGAAGCTTTCTTT.

The rearrangement links TRBV5-1 to TRBJ2-2, with 7 bases fitting TRBD1. CDR3 length: 16 residues. Germline loops: CDR1 SGHRS, CDR2 YFSETQ. V was pared by 7 bases and J by 4 bases, with 13 bases of the junction left unmatched. CDR3 protein: CASSVSSSGGTGELFF. The CDR3 nucleotides read TGCGCCAGCTCCGTCAGTTCTTCAGGGGGCACCGGGGAGCTGTTTTTT.

The chain uses TRBV5-6 and TRBJ2-7; possibly TRBD2 for D (6 bases). The germline gives CDR1 SGHDT, CDR2 YYEEEE. The CDR3 is 15 residues long. The V and J ends lost 0 bases and 6 bases respectively, with 16 bases between them. CDR3 DNA: TGTGCCAGCAGCTTGGCTTTTTGGCAGACTAGCGAGCAGTACTTC. Translating gives CASSLAFWQTSEQYF. Supplemented by reference TRBV5-6 and TRBJ2-7, the full variable domain reads DAGVTQSPTHLIKTRGQQVTLRCSPKSGHDTVSWYQQALGQGPQFIFQYYEEEERQRGNFPDRFSGHQFPNYSSELNVNALLLGDSALYLCASSLAFWQTSEQYFGPGTRLTVT.

V and J are TRBV5-6 and TRBJ1-6; tentative D call: TRBD1 (6 bases). Germline V CDR1 and CDR2: SGHDT, YYEEEE. V lost 7 bases and J lost 19, with 24 bases in between. The CDR3 contains 13 residues. CDR3 residues: CASSGQSLDPEHF. Written as DNA, the CDR3 is TGTGCCAGCTCCGGACAGAGCCTCGACCCTGAACACTTT.

The V and J genes are TRBV5-6 and TRBJ1-1; D remains unclear. This CDR3 has 13 amino acids. From germline, CDR1 is SGHDT and CDR2 YYEEEE. The V end was cut by 0 bases, the J end by 1 base, with 4 bases between. The CDR3 DNA reads as TGTGCCAGCAGCTTGGAACAGAACACTGAAGCTTTCTTT. Encoded protein: CASSLEQNTEAFF.

The chain links TRBV4-3 to TRBJ1-6; D gene ambiguous. Deletions cut 0 bases from V and 5 bases from J, with 8 bases between. The CDR3 is made up of 15 amino acids. Germline V gene sequence: CDR1 LGHNA, CDR2 YSLEER. CDR3 in amino acids: CASSQDLGDNSPLHF. The CDR3 coding sequence is TGCGCCAGCAGCCAAGACTTGGGAGATAATTCACCCCTCCACTTT.

The genes are TRBV6-5 and TRBJ1-2; TRBD1 matches 7 bases. Losses at the gene ends were 6 bases for V and 2 bases for J; bases not matched to a gene: 6. The germline V gene has CDR1 MNHEY and CDR2 SVGAGI. This CDR3 has 14 amino acids. CDR3 sequence: CASSSTGLNYGYTF. CDR3 sequence (DNA): TGTGCCAGCAGCTCGACAGGGCTAAACTATGGCTACACCTTC.

V gene TRBV7-6 combines with J gene TRBJ2-7; 8 positions match TRBD1. This CDR3 is 16 amino acids long. Trimming cost V 0 bases and J 3 bases; bases outside gene matches: 7. Germline V CDR1 and CDR2: SGHVS, FNYEAQ. CDR3 sequence reads: CASSLAITGGRYEQYF. Written as DNA, the CDR3 is TGTGCCAGCAGCTTAGCGATAACAGGGGGTCGCTACGAGCAGTACTTC.

V and J are TRBV27 and TRBJ2-7; D possibly corresponds to TRBD1 (5 bases). The CDR3 length is 12 residues. Trimming stripped 5 bases from V and 9 bases from J, with 14 bases between. Per the germline V gene, CDR1 is MNHEY and CDR2 is SMNVEV (reference sequence). CDR3 DNA: TGTGCCAGCAGTCTTGCCCAAGGGGTGCAGTACTTC. Encoded protein: CASSLAQGVQYF.

This clone was recorded a few times. V gene TRBV11-2 combines with J gene TRBJ1-4, with D possibly matching TRBD1 (5 bases). V was cut by 3 bases and J by 1 base, with 15 bases left in between. The V gene's germline CDR1 is SGHAT and CDR2 FQNNGV. The CDR3 totals 17 residues. The CDR3 loop is CASSLGPKDKTNEKLFF. DNA of the CDR3: TGTGCCAGCAGCTTGGGGCCCAAGGACAAAACTAATGAAAAACTGTTTTTT.

This sequence joins TRBV27 and TRBJ1-1; TRBD1 matches 7 bases. Germline V gene lookup returns CDR1 MNHEY and CDR2 SMNVEV (reference sequence). The CDR3 spans 15 residues. Trimming at V came to 4 bases and at J to 1 base, leaving 6 bases not matched to a gene. CDR3 sequence (DNA): TGTGCCAGCAGTTCCACAGGGGTGGGGAACACTGAAGCTTTCTTT. This sequence encodes CASSSTGVGNTEAFF.

This sequence joins TRBV7-9 and TRBJ2-1, with D unresolved. CDR3 length equals 12 residues. Germline CDR1 and CDR2: SEHNR and FQNEAQ (reference sequence). With 3 bases removed from V and 7 bases from J, the gap between germline ends came to 7 bases. The CDR3 loop is CASSFEANEQFF. The CDR3 nucleotides are TGTGCCAGCAGCTTTGAGGCAAATGAGCAGTTCTTC.

The chain carries TRBV4-3 and TRBJ2-7; D gene uncertain. Germline V gene data show CDR1 as LGHNA and CDR2 as YSLEER. The ends were cut back, 0 bases at V and 2 bases at J, with 11 bases in the middle. The length of the CDR3 is 15 residues. The CDR3 sequence is CASSQDPVSTYEQYF. CDR3 DNA: TGCGCCAGCAGCCAAGATCCAGTCAGTACCTACGAGCAGTACTTC.

V usage is TRBV19 and J usage is TRBJ2-4; 7 bases map to TRBD1. The CDR3 has 11 residues. V lost 5 bases to trimming and J lost 11 bases; unmatched junction nucleotides: 3. Germline lookup yields CDR1 LNHDA and CDR2 SQIVND (reference sequence). CDR3 nucleotides: TGTGCCAGTAGTGACAGGGCCGTTCAGTACTTC. Protein sequence: CASSDRAVQYF.